A selection of T cell receptor beta chains follows, all from one sample in a study of shared clonotypes between healthy human individuals. Repertoires were generated with immunoSEQ multiplex PCR, while TCRdb's copy carries only in-frame clones and drops some. Here the sample spans more than 2 million clones, approximately 95% being singletons. Sequencing input: naive CD4+ T cells sorted from blood. The receptors shown here come from a man aged 18 to 30 in good health. CDR3s include the opening cysteine and the closing phenylalanine or tryptophan. Each record gives: V gene, CDR3 length, J gene, CDR3 protein.

>TRBV5-4|15|TRBJ2-1
CASSLDSNSYNEQFF
>TRBV7-9|15|TRBJ2-1
CASSLASGLSSEQFF
>TRBV5-1|14|TRBJ1-2
CASSLEIGSYGYTF
>TRBV27|14|TRBJ1-3
CASSKVSSGNTIYF
>TRBV19|14|TRBJ2-7
CASSIGGRSSGQYF
>TRBV5-1|20|TRBJ2-3
CASSLGPTSGRVRRTDTQYF
>TRBV7-9|13|TRBJ2-2
CASSSHSTGELFF
>TRBV5-1|17|TRBJ1-1
CASSLEFVGQMNTEAFF
>TRBV28|16|TRBJ1-4
CASRDGPGAPNEKLFF
>TRBV18|18|TRBJ2-5
CASSSPVTAGGLIETQYF
>TRBV27|13|TRBJ1-2
CASSIQGNYGYTF
>TRBV4-1|15|TRBJ2-7
CASSQGVPGAYEQYF
>TRBV30|17|TRBJ2-1
CAWSGGTSGDSYNEQFF
>TRBV7-9|15|TRBJ2-2
CATGLAGLNTGELFF
>TRBV5-4|14|TRBJ2-3
CASSHGTSMDTQYF
>TRBV6-1|14|TRBJ2-5
CASSELGSRETQYF
>TRBV7-2|15|TRBJ2-7
CASSLTAEPPFEQYF
>TRBV7-9|15|TRBJ2-5
CASSLDPPQGETQYF
>TRBV6-5|16|TRBJ2-3
CASSYQGGASTDTQYF
>TRBV2|14|TRBJ1-5
CASTVEGGREPQHF
>TRBV5-1|14|TRBJ1-1
CASSLRTENTEAFF
>TRBV6-6|11|TRBJ1-2
CASRVVYGYTF
>TRBV5-1|16|TRBJ2-1
CASSLLTSGSGNEQFF